Following are 8 T cell receptor beta chains from one sample sequenced in a study of T cells after yellow fever vaccination. MiXCR was run by TCRdb on the 5' RACE reads, yielding one entry per CDR3 protein. The data show hundreds of thousands of distinct CDR3 sequences, 20% to 25% seen once. The starting material was PBMCs, obtained about 20 days after the first yellow fever vaccination. The receptor source for this set is a man in his late teens or twenties who received the YFV17D yellow fever vaccine.

The chain is built from TRBV6-2 or TRBV6-3 and TRBJ1-2; no reliable D call. The CDR3 sequence is 13 residues long. Germline V CDR1 and CDR2: MNHEY, SVGEGT. With 6 bases removed from V and 4 bases from J, the gap between germline ends came to 12 bases. The CDR3 nucleotides are TGTGCCAGCAGCGAGACACTACCCTATGGCTACACCTTC. It yields the protein CASSETLPYGYTF.

This chain joins TRBV2 and TRBJ2-1; the match to TRBD2 covers 9 bases. V was clipped by 1 base and J by 6 bases; unmatched bases: 4. This CDR3 comprises 15 residues. The germline CDR1 and CDR2 sequences are SNHLY and FYNNEI. As DNA, the CDR3 is TGTGCCAGCAGTGAAGAGGCGGGGGGGGCCAATGAGCAGTTCTTC. Encoded protein: CASSEEAGGANEQFF.

A few counts support this clonotype. The V and J genes are TRBV12-3 or TRBV12-4 and TRBJ2-7; tentative D call: TRBD1 (5 bases). The CDR3 loop spans 14 amino acids. Trimming left V 1 base short and J 2 bases short, with 9 bases between. This CDR3 reads CASSLETAAYEQYF. Here the CDR3 DNA reads TGTGCCAGCAGTTTAGAGACAGCAGCCTACGAGCAGTACTTC.

This clonotype was seen at least ten times. The chain joins TRBV11-2 to TRBJ2-7, with 10 bases matching TRBD1. CDR3 size: 15 residues. Germline CDR1 and CDR2: SGHAT and FQNNGV. CDR3 bases: TGTGCCAGCAGCCTAGACAGGGGGCGCGGCTACGAGCAGTACGTC. Its protein product is CASSLDRGRGYEQYV.

The CDR3 region is CASSTQGVLGQYF. In DNA, the CDR3 is TGTGCCAGCAGTACACAAGGAGTTCTAGGGCAGTACTTC. The rearrangement uses TRBV2 and TRBJ2-7; no definite D call. This CDR3 is 13 amino acids long. Germline assignment: CDR1 SNHLY and CDR2 FYNNEI. The ends were cut back, 5 bases at V and 9 bases at J, with 17 bases in the middle.

This clonotype has only a few counts. V and J are TRBV29-1 and TRBJ2-5; D tentatively fits TRBD1 or TRBD2 (5 bases each). There are 14 residues in the CDR3. The V end lost 1 base, the J end lost 4 bases, and 13 bases lay between the germline ends. Germline values: CDR1 SQVTM, CDR2 ANQGSEA. The DNA for the CDR3 is TGCAGCGTTGAAGTAAGAGGGGCAGGAGAGACCCAGTACTTC. This encodes CSVEVRGAGETQYF.

V gene TRBV7-2 combines with J gene TRBJ1-6, with 7 bases matching TRBD1. This CDR3 spans 15 amino acids. Germline-derived CDR1 and CDR2 are SGHTA and FQGNSA. Germline trimming cut 5 bases from V and 6 bases from J; bases unmatched to any gene: 7. In DNA form, the CDR3 reads TGTGCCAGCAGCGCCGTGCCAGGGGGTAATTCACCCCTCCACTTT. Translation: CASSAVPGGNSPLHF. The variable domain in full, completed from reference TRBV7-2 and TRBJ1-6, reads GAGVSQSPSNKVTEKGKDVELRCDPISGHTALYWYRQSLGQGLEFLIYFQGNSAPDKSGLPSDRFSAERTGGSVSTLTIQRTQQEDSAVYLCASSAVPGGNSPLHFGNGTRLTVT.

The chain combines TRBV20-1 with TRBJ1-6, with a weak D call TRBD1 (5 bases). The V and J ends lost 6 bases and 0 bases respectively, with 12 bases between them. The CDR3 has 15 amino acids. From germline, CDR1 is DFQATT and CDR2 SNEGSKA (reference sequence). This chain's CDR3 is CSAGGGSSYNSPLHF. DNA for the CDR3: TGCAGTGCCGGGGGGGGTAGCTCCTATAATTCACCCCTCCACTTT.